This is a list of T cell receptor beta chains from one sample in a study of control samples from healthy donors and cancer patients. Using immunoSEQ multiplex PCR, the repertoire was profiled, and TCRdb retains in-frame clones only, with some absent. This sample has under 130,000 clones, with about 83% found just once. Sequenced input: blood. The receptors here all came from a woman aged 50 to 65 in good health. CDR3s include the opening cysteine and the closing phenylalanine or tryptophan. Fields, in order: CDR3 protein, CDR3 DNA, J gene, V gene, clone size, D gene. The D gene is left open where the match is weak. Clone sizes are given selectively: once, few, many, or a class where the clone is expanded.

CDR3 protein: CASSQGSVETQYF; CDR3 DNA: TGTGCCAGCAGCCAGGGTTCAGTGGAGACCCAGTACTTC; J gene: TRBJ2-5; V gene: TRBV7-3; clone size: -; D gene: -
CDR3 protein: CASSYQGYYEQYF; CDR3 DNA: TGTGCCAGCAGCTACCAGGGTTACTACGAGCAGTACTTC; J gene: TRBJ2-7; V gene: TRBV5-4; clone size: -; D gene: -
CDR3 protein: CASSPIDQGTGELFF; CDR3 DNA: TGTGCCAGCAGCCCGATTGACCAGGGGACCGGGGAGCTGTTTTTT; J gene: TRBJ2-2; V gene: TRBV7-3; clone size: -; D gene: -
CDR3 protein: CASSQSRRNEKLFF; CDR3 DNA: TGCGCCAGCAGCCAATCACGGAGGAATGAAAAACTGTTTTTT; J gene: TRBJ1-4; V gene: TRBV4-3; clone size: -; D gene: -
CDR3 protein: CASSSNSGGNTGELFF; CDR3 DNA: TGTGCCAGCAGCTCGAACTCCGGGGGGAACACCGGGGAGCTGTTTTTT; J gene: TRBJ2-2; V gene: TRBV11-3; clone size: -; D gene: -
CDR3 protein: CSAFLAGGLSEQYF; CDR3 DNA: TGCAGCGCTTTCCTAGCGGGGGGTCTCTCAGAGCAGTATTTT; J gene: TRBJ2-3; V gene: TRBV29-1; clone size: -; D gene: TRBD2
CDR3 protein: CASNRGGWGTDTQYF; CDR3 DNA: TGTGCCAGTAACAGGGGGGGCTGGGGCACAGATACGCAGTATTTT; J gene: TRBJ2-3; V gene: TRBV19; clone size: -; D gene: -
CDR3 protein: CASSYDSGRLNEQFF; CDR3 DNA: TGTGCCAGCAGTTACGACAGCGGGAGACTGAATGAGCAGTTCTTC; J gene: TRBJ2-1; V gene: TRBV6-5; clone size: -; D gene: TRBD2
CDR3 protein: CASGLTGMYEQYF; CDR3 DNA: TGTGCTAGTGGTTTGACAGGGATGTACGAGCAGTACTTC; J gene: TRBJ2-7; V gene: TRBV12-5; clone size: -; D gene: -
CDR3 protein: CASSPMPVGRNTEAFF; CDR3 DNA: TGTGCCAGCTCACCAATGCCAGTCGGACGGAACACTGAAGCTTTCTTT; J gene: TRBJ1-1; V gene: TRBV18; clone size: -; D gene: -
CDR3 protein: CASRDTKMYEQYF; CDR3 DNA: TGTGCCAGCAGAGACACCAAGATGTACGAGCAGTACTTC; J gene: TRBJ2-7; V gene: TRBV6-6; clone size: once; D gene: -
CDR3 protein: CASSLVFSGANVLTF; CDR3 DNA: TGTGCCAGCAGTTTAGTCTTCTCTGGGGCCAACGTCCTGACTTTC; J gene: TRBJ2-6; V gene: TRBV28; clone size: -; D gene: -
CDR3 protein: CASSNRDRDNGYTF; CDR3 DNA: TGTGCCAGCAGTAACCGGGACAGGGATAATGGCTACACCTTC; J gene: TRBJ1-2; V gene: TRBV2; clone size: few; D gene: TRBD1
CDR3 protein: CASSLDRGDEQYF; CDR3 DNA: TGTGCCAGCAGCTTAGATAGAGGGGACGAGCAGTACTTC; J gene: TRBJ2-7; V gene: TRBV7-8; clone size: -; D gene: -
CDR3 protein: CASLASATYEQYF; CDR3 DNA: TGTGCTAGTCTGGCTAGCGCGACCTACGAGCAGTACTTC; J gene: TRBJ2-7; V gene: TRBV12-5; clone size: once; D gene: -
CDR3 protein: CATSASTTNEKLFF; CDR3 DNA: TGTGCCACCAGTGCAAGCACAACTAATGAAAAACTGTTTTTT; J gene: TRBJ1-4; V gene: TRBV24-1; clone size: -; D gene: -
CDR3 protein: CASSLASGGAYNEQFF; CDR3 DNA: TGCGCCAGCAGCTTGGCATCAGGGGGCGCCTACAATGAGCAGTTCTTC; J gene: TRBJ2-1; V gene: TRBV5-1; clone size: -; D gene: TRBD1
CDR3 protein: CASSFTTLQETQYF; CDR3 DNA: TGTGCCAGCAGTTTCACCACTCTCCAAGAGACCCAGTACTTC; J gene: TRBJ2-5; V gene: TRBV28; clone size: -; D gene: -
CDR3 protein: CASSRTGGVEKLFF; CDR3 DNA: TGTGCCAGCAGCCGGACAGGGGGCGTTGAAAAACTGTTTTTT; J gene: TRBJ1-4; V gene: TRBV28; clone size: -; D gene: TRBD1
CDR3 protein: CASSVVDRAETQYF; CDR3 DNA: TGTGCCAGCAGTGTAGTTGACAGGGCCGAGACCCAGTACTTC; J gene: TRBJ2-5; V gene: TRBV2; clone size: -; D gene: TRBD1
CDR3 protein: CASSLATGGWLAYEQYF; CDR3 DNA: TGTGCCAGCAGCTTAGCTACAGGGGGGTGGTTGGCCTACGAGCAGTACTTC; J gene: TRBJ2-7; V gene: TRBV11-2; clone size: -; D gene: TRBD1
CDR3 protein: CASSFIGRDVHF; CDR3 DNA: TGTGCCAGCAGTTTCATCGGTCGGGATGTGCACTTC; J gene: TRBJ2-7; V gene: TRBV27; clone size: -; D gene: -
CDR3 protein: CASSQADRGASSGAFF; CDR3 DNA: TGTGCCAGCAGCCAAGCCGACAGGGGGGCTTCCTCCGGAGCTTTCTTT; J gene: TRBJ1-1; V gene: TRBV3-1/TRBV3-2; clone size: -; D gene: TRBD1
CDR3 protein: CASSLVQGGPLAKNIQYF; CDR3 DNA: TGTGCCAGCAGCTTGGTACAGGGAGGACCCTTAGCCAAAAACATTCAGTACTTC; J gene: TRBJ2-4; V gene: TRBV5-6; clone size: -; D gene: -
CDR3 protein: CASSVLLRDIPGNTIYF; CDR3 DNA: TGTGCCAGCAGCGTTTTGCTCCGGGACATACCTGGAAACACCATATATTTT; J gene: TRBJ1-3; V gene: TRBV9; clone size: -; D gene: -
CDR3 protein: CASSQDRDNEKLFF; CDR3 DNA: TGTGCCAGCAGTCAGGACAGGGATAATGAAAAACTGTTTTTT; J gene: TRBJ1-4; V gene: TRBV6-5; clone size: -; D gene: TRBD1
CDR3 protein: CASSPDFSSTDTQYF; CDR3 DNA: TGTGCCAGCAGCCCGGACTTTTCTAGCACAGATACGCAGTATTTT; J gene: TRBJ2-3; V gene: TRBV7-3; clone size: -; D gene: -
CDR3 protein: CASTELWGNTEAFF; CDR3 DNA: TGTGCCAGCACGGAACTTTGGGGGAACACTGAAGCTTTCTTT; J gene: TRBJ1-1; V gene: TRBV2; clone size: few; D gene: -
CDR3 protein: CSVRLAGGEDTQYF; CDR3 DNA: TGCAGCGTTAGACTAGCGGGGGGTGAAGATACGCAGTATTTT; J gene: TRBJ2-3; V gene: TRBV29-1; clone size: -; D gene: TRBD2
CDR3 protein: CASSSQIRGTEAFF; CDR3 DNA: TGTGCCAGCAGCTCGCAGATCAGGGGCACTGAAGCTTTCTTT; J gene: TRBJ1-1; V gene: TRBV7-9; clone size: -; D gene: -
CDR3 protein: CASSTGAGAANEKLFF; CDR3 DNA: TGTGCCAGCAGCACCGGCGCGGGGGCGGCTAATGAAAAACTGTTTTTT; J gene: TRBJ1-4; V gene: TRBV5-6; clone size: -; D gene: -
CDR3 protein: CASSVASGTSVNNEQFF; CDR3 DNA: TGTGCCAGCAGCGTAGCTTCCGGGACTAGCGTAAACAATGAGCAGTTCTTC; J gene: TRBJ2-1; V gene: TRBV9; clone size: -; D gene: TRBD2
CDR3 protein: CASSQEAGRPTDTQYF; CDR3 DNA: TGCGCCAGCAGCCAAGAAGCGGGACGTCCCACAGATACGCAGTATTTT; J gene: TRBJ2-3; V gene: TRBV4-3; clone size: -; D gene: TRBD2
CDR3 protein: CASSLETGTQQYF; CDR3 DNA: TGTGCCAGCAGTTTAGAAACGGGGACGCAGCAGTACTTC; J gene: TRBJ2-7; V gene: TRBV12-3/TRBV12-4; clone size: -; D gene: -
CDR3 protein: CASSRTTSYGYTF; CDR3 DNA: TGTGCCAGCAGCCGAACGACATCCTATGGCTACACCTTC; J gene: TRBJ1-2; V gene: TRBV5-4; clone size: -; D gene: -
CDR3 protein: CASSPPQRKLFF; CDR3 DNA: TGTGCCAGCAGCCCTCCGCAGAGGAAACTGTTTTTT; J gene: TRBJ1-4; V gene: TRBV6-6; clone size: -; D gene: -
CDR3 protein: CATSDAMTGSGQPQHF; CDR3 DNA: TGTGCCACCAGTGATGCCATGACAGGGTCGGGTCAGCCCCAGCATTTT; J gene: TRBJ1-5; V gene: TRBV24-1; clone size: -; D gene: TRBD1
CDR3 protein: CASRDPGSPLHF; CDR3 DNA: TGTGCCAGCCGAGACCCAGGTTCACCCCTCCACTTT; J gene: TRBJ1-6; V gene: TRBV3-1/TRBV3-2; clone size: -; D gene: -
CDR3 protein: CASRGVRTEAFF; CDR3 DNA: TGTGCCAGCAGGGGGGTGAGAACTGAAGCTTTCTTT; J gene: TRBJ1-1; V gene: TRBV6-4; clone size: -; D gene: -
CDR3 protein: CASSLQGDETQYF; CDR3 DNA: TGCGCCAGCAGCTTACAGGGGGACGAGACCCAGTACTTC; J gene: TRBJ2-5; V gene: TRBV5-1; clone size: -; D gene: TRBD1
CDR3 protein: CASSQATDTQYF; CDR3 DNA: TGTGCCAGCAGCCAGGCAACAGATACGCAGTATTTT; J gene: TRBJ2-3; V gene: TRBV7-9; clone size: -; D gene: -
CDR3 protein: CASSHLAGGPGYNEQFF; CDR3 DNA: TGTGCCAGCAGCCATCTAGCGGGAGGGCCGGGCTACAATGAGCAGTTCTTC; J gene: TRBJ2-1; V gene: TRBV7-2; clone size: -; D gene: TRBD2
CDR3 protein: CASSLVVNSNQPQHF; CDR3 DNA: TGTGCCAGCAGCTTAGTCGTCAATAGCAATCAGCCCCAGCATTTT; J gene: TRBJ1-5; V gene: TRBV7-8; clone size: once; D gene: -
CDR3 protein: CASSLQGVNQPQHF; CDR3 DNA: TGTGCCAGCAGTCTGCAGGGGGTTAATCAGCCCCAGCATTTT; J gene: TRBJ1-5; V gene: TRBV27; clone size: -; D gene: TRBD1
CDR3 protein: CAWGLQLAKNIQYF; CDR3 DNA: TGTGCCTGGGGACTGCAACTAGCCAAAAACATTCAGTACTTC; J gene: TRBJ2-4; V gene: TRBV30; clone size: -; D gene: -
CDR3 protein: CASSQGQHTEAFF; CDR3 DNA: TGTGCCAGCAGCCAAGGACAGCACACTGAAGCTTTCTTT; J gene: TRBJ1-1; V gene: TRBV3-1/TRBV3-2; clone size: -; D gene: -
CDR3 protein: CASSFTPPGGGTEAFF; CDR3 DNA: TGTGCCAGCAGTTTTACCCCCCCAGGGGGGGGCACTGAAGCTTTCTTT; J gene: TRBJ1-1; V gene: TRBV27; clone size: -; D gene: TRBD1
CDR3 protein: CASSFSGGAGKETQYF; CDR3 DNA: TGCGCCAGCAGCTTCAGCGGGGGGGCTGGTAAAGAGACCCAGTACTTC; J gene: TRBJ2-5; V gene: TRBV5-1; clone size: -; D gene: TRBD2
CDR3 protein: CASSLLLPTDTQYF; CDR3 DNA: TGTGCCAGCAGCTTGCTTCTGCCCACAGATACGCAGTATTTT; J gene: TRBJ2-3; V gene: TRBV5-6; clone size: -; D gene: -
CDR3 protein: CASRLSLGEQFF; CDR3 DNA: TGTGCCAGCAGGTTGTCCCTCGGGGAGCAGTTCTTC; J gene: TRBJ2-1; V gene: TRBV12-3/TRBV12-4; clone size: -; D gene: -
CDR3 protein: CASSVPSQAGNTIYF; CDR3 DNA: TGTGCCAGCAGTGTTCCCTCCCAGGCTGGAAACACCATATATTTT; J gene: TRBJ1-3; V gene: TRBV2; clone size: -; D gene: -
CDR3 protein: CASSLDRGTVYGYTF; CDR3 DNA: TGTGCCAGCAGCTTAGATCGGGGGACGGTCTATGGCTACACCTTC; J gene: TRBJ1-2; V gene: TRBV11-2; clone size: few; D gene: -
CDR3 protein: CASSVDQTDNEQFF; CDR3 DNA: TGTGCCAGCAGCGTAGACCAGACAGACAATGAGCAGTTCTTC; J gene: TRBJ2-1; V gene: TRBV9; clone size: -; D gene: -
CDR3 protein: CSVGAMANEKLFF; CDR3 DNA: TGCAGCGTTGGGGCGATGGCTAATGAAAAACTGTTTTTT; J gene: TRBJ1-4; V gene: TRBV29-1; clone size: few; D gene: -
CDR3 protein: CASSFGGARPLHF; CDR3 DNA: TGTGCCAGCAGCTTTGGTGGGGCAAGGCCCCTCCACTTT; J gene: TRBJ1-6; V gene: TRBV5-6; clone size: -; D gene: -
CDR3 protein: CASRVNYEQYF; CDR3 DNA: TGTGCCAGCAGGGTGAACTACGAGCAGTACTTC; J gene: TRBJ2-7; V gene: TRBV28; clone size: -; D gene: -